This TCR beta chain was obtained from a study of CD8+ T cells in alopecia areata. The CDR3 spans 13 residues. Trimming removed 1 base from V and 6 bases from J; junction bases left unmatched: 3. Germline CDR1 and CDR2: SGHAT and FQNNGV. On this clone itself: Its antigen remains unidentified.

Sequencing used cDNA as its template, made by extracting RNA and reverse transcribing it. TCRdb keeps only in-frame clones here, not all; method: immunoSEQ multiplex PCR. The repertoire has about 110,000 clones, approximately 63% of them found once; the top ten carry more than 20%. Findings and limits, study-wide: Among the cells sequenced in scalp samples are also the resident alphabeta T cells of normal skin. For lesional scalp, especially alopecia totalis/universalis, clonality was higher than in normal scalp. Mice showed TCR sharing more clearly than patients did, possibly owing to HLA.

Sequenced: CD8+ T cells sorted from blood. This receptor was identified in a human donor in good health. This chain connects TRBV11-2 to TRBJ2-7, with 7 bases lining up with TRBD1. DNA of the CDR3: TGTGCCAGCAGCTTAGCCAGGGGGTCCGAGCAGTACTTC. Protein product: CASSLARGSEQYF.